This entry describes one T cell receptor beta chain. Its specific antigen is unknown. Base-call qualities are not available, and no considerably larger clone is one nucleotide away. The data were obtained in a study of vaccination and CD4 T cells after COVID-19 (dated by TCRdb to 2021 to 2024). About the investigation overall: The convalescent cohort included six males and four females, with two Hispanic individuals, seven Caucasians, two Asians and one multiracial person. Each participant got two doses of either the Pfizer-BioNTech BNT162b2 vaccine (n=8) or the Moderna mRNA-1273 vaccine (n=2). Post-COVID blood samples from convalescent patients were collected a median of roughly 100 days after diagnosis, with a range of roughly 35 to 161 days. Post-vaccine blood samples were collected a median of approximately eleven weeks after the second vaccine dose, ranging from about 12 to 241 days. The cultures were stimulated with overlapping spike peptide pools from SARS-CoV-2 and from the common cold coronaviruses HCoV-NL63, HCoV-OC43 and HCoV-229E. Control cultures used a CEFX viral epitope pool as positive control, an HIV-1 Nef peptide pool as negative control, or no peptide. The spike-specific CD4+ TCR repertoire was compared before and after mRNA vaccination in approximately ten COVID-19 convalescent patients and a few infection-naive healthy vaccine recipients.

What the study reported, not specific to this receptor: Only a relatively small number of convalescent patients were included in the study, and early timepoints following natural infection were not analyzed. In convalescent patients, a median around 86% of post-vaccine SARS-CoV-2-reactive clones were detected only after vaccination, and vaccine-specific priming was suggested by this finding. The median number of SARS-CoV-2-reactive clonotypes rose from 21 after infection to a few dozen after vaccination, but the change was not significant. Of the vaccine-specific clones in convalescent patients, 304 of 307, or nearly all, reacted only to SARS-CoV-2 spike and did not cross-react with common cold coronaviruses.

The CDR3 covers 14 residues, taking in both the cysteine and the phenylalanine. CDR3 DNA only is kept here, 42 bases in frame from base 1. The germline V gene (reference sequence) provides CDR1 DFQATT and CDR2 SNEGSKA. Trimming accounts for 5 bases at V and 1 base at J, while the number of junction bases matched to no gene is 7. According to the study, the label for this sample's treatment or condition signals: roughly nine-day PBMC culture with coronavirus spike peptide pools or control peptides (ViraFEST assay). To expand antigen-specific T cells with peptide pools and then pick out the expanded clonotypes through TCR sequencing, the study relied on the ViraFEST assay. Negative nucleocapsid antibody tests taken both before and after vaccination confirmed that the healthy vaccine recipients had no prior SARS-CoV-2 infection. Each well held around 2 million PBMCs cultured in IMDM containing around 5% human AB serum and approximately 9.4 IU/ml IL-2, with about 9.4 ug/ml peptide pools added. On days 3 and 7, half of the culture medium was replaced with fresh IL-2-containing medium. Once the cells had been in culture for ten to eleven days, the EasySep CD4+ T cell isolation kit was used to isolate CD4+ T cells by negative selection. Ficoll-Paque Plus gradient centrifugation was used to isolate PBMCs from whole blood, and the isolated PBMCs were then either used fresh or cryopreserved at -140C. In general, triplicate wells were set up for every culture condition.

Library preparation used PCR. At the Johns Hopkins FTIC core, DNA from the cultured CD4+ T cells underwent TCR sequencing with the Oncomine TCR Beta short-read assay. The QIAamp micro DNA kit was used to extract genomic DNA from the cultured CD4+ T cells. The Oncomine TCR Beta libraries from cultured CD4+ T cells were pooled using unique dual indexes and then sequenced on an Illumina iSeq 100. In the authors' own workflow: Non-productive sequences were removed, and CDR3s not starting with C, not ending with F or W, or shorter than 7 amino acids were discarded. Antigen-specific clonotypes were identified with the MANAFEST web application by comparing peptide-stimulated wells with reference and other culture wells. An FDR below 0.05, an odds ratio above 5, and a productive frequency above 0.1% in at least two of three replicate wells were required for clones to be considered positive. Clonotypes that were significantly expanded in both SARS-CoV-2 spike wells and at least one common cold coronavirus spike condition were defined as cross-reactive. Levenshtein distances (stringdist) and unrooted phylogenetic trees (ape) in R version 3.6.1 were used to assess CDR3 homology. The raw public reads went through TCRdb reprocessing: fastp at Q25, MiXCR clone calling, in-frame beta chains kept. CDR3 protein duplicates are merged, each entry listing the most common genes and DNA. These V and J calls are TCRdb output, not the study's own analysis. The sample table records nearly 20,000 distinct CDR3 sequences; 60% to 85% of these occur just once. The ten largest clones add up to roughly 15% of the sample.

Recombination joined TRBV20-1 with TRBJ1-1; 7 bases in between match TRBD1. Sequenced material: CD4+ T cells from blood, cultured in vitro, taken after SARS-CoV-2 vaccination. This receptor was obtained from a human donor who received a COVID-19 vaccine. The DNA sequence follows: TGCAGTGCTTCCCAATACAGGGGGAACACTGAAGCTTTCTTT. This codes for CSASQYRGNTEAFF.